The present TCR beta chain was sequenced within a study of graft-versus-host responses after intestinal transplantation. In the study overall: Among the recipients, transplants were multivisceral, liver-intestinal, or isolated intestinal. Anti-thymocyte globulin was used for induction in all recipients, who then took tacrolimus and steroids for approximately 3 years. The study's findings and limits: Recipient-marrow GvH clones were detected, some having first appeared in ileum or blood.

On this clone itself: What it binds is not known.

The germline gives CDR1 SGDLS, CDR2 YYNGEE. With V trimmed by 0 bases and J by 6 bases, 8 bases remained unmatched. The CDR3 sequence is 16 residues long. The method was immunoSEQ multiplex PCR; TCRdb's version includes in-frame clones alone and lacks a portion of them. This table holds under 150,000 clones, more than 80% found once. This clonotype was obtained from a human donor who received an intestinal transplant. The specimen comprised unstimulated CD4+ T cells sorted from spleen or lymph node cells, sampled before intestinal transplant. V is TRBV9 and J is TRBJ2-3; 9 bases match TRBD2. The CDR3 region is CASSVVPSGAPDTQYF. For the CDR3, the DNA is TGTGCCAGCAGCGTAGTACCTAGCGGGGCACCCGATACGCAGTATTTT.